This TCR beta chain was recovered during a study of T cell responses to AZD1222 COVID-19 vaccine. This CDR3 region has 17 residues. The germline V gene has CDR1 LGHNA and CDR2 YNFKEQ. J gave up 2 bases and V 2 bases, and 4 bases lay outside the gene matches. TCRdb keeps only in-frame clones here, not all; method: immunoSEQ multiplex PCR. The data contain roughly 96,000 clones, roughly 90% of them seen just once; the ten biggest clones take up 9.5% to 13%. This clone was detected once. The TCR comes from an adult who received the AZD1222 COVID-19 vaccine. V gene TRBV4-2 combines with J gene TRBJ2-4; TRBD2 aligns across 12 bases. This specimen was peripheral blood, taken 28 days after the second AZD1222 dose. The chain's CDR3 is CASSQPSGGGTKNIQYF. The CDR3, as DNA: TGTGCCAGCAGCCAACCTAGCGGGGGGGGAACCAAAAACATTCAGTACTTC.